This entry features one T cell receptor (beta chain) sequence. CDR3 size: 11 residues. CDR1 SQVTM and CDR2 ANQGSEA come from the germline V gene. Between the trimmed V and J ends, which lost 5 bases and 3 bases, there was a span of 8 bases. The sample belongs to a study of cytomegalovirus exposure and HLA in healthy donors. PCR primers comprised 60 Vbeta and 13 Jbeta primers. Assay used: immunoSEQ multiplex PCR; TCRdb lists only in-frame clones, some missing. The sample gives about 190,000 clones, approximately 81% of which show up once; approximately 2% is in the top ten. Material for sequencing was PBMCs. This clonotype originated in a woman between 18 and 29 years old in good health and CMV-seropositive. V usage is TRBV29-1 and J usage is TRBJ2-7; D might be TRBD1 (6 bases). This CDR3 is CSVPTGYEQYF. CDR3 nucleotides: TGCAGCGTTCCGACAGGCTACGAGCAGTACTTC.